A single sample gave rise to the 19 T cell receptor beta chains below, sequenced in a study of OX40 agonist ivuxolimab in advanced cancers. Produced via immunoSEQ multiplex PCR; TCRdb's table is partial and in-frame only. The table has some 37,000 clones, 88% seen once. Sequenced material: CD4+ or CD8+ T cells sorted from blood, taken in a trial of the OX40 agonist ivuxolimab. These receptors were collected from an adult with an advanced solid tumor such as melanoma, head and neck, liver or kidney cancer.

The chain recombines TRBV29-1 with TRBJ1-5, with D possibly being TRBD1 (6 bases). Germline V lookup: CDR1 SQVTM, CDR2 ANQGSEA. The CDR3 is made up of 15 amino acids. Trimming pared 1 base from V and 3 bases from J, leaving 13 bases between. The CDR3 is CSVEVPGENNQPQHF. CDR3 bases: TGCAGCGTTGAAGTCCCAGGGGAGAACAATCAGCCCCAGCATTTT.

The V gene is TRBV7-8, the J gene TRBJ2-5; tentatively, D is TRBD2 (5 bases). This CDR3 region has 15 residues. V was shortened by 1 base and J by 1 base, with 10 bases between the two germline ends. Germline V gene sequence: CDR1 SGHVS, CDR2 FQNEAQ. CDR3 sequence reads: CASSLVGDAQETQYF. In DNA form, the CDR3 reads TGTGCCAGCAGCTTAGTCGGGGATGCCCAAGAGACCCAGTACTTC. Based on the CDR3 plus reference TRBV7-8 and TRBJ2-5, the full variable domain is GAGVSQSPRYKVAKRGQDVALRCDPISGHVSLFWYQQALGQGPEFLTYFQNEAQLDKSGLPSDRFFAERPEGSVSTLKIQRTQQEDSAVYLCASSLVGDAQETQYFGPGTRLLVL.

This clone has more than one count but fewer than ten. The chain has TRBV10-3 and TRBJ1-1; D is unclear. V was cut by 3 bases and J by 1 base, with 12 bases left in between. The CDR3 consists of 15 residues. Germline V gene data show CDR1 as ENHRY and CDR2 as SYGVKD. The CDR3 here is CAISDGDGGNTEAFF. Here the CDR3 DNA reads TGTGCCATCAGTGACGGCGACGGAGGGAACACTGAAGCTTTCTTT.

The chain joins TRBV5-8 to TRBJ2-1, with 8 bases that match TRBD1. V was clipped by 3 bases and J by 4 bases; unmatched bases: 9. Per the germline V gene, CDR1 is SGHTS and CDR2 is YDEGEE. This CDR3 has 16 amino acids. The CDR3 DNA follows: TGTGCCAGCAGCTGGGTCCCGGGACAGGTTTACAATGAGCAGTTCTTC. Its protein is CASSWVPGQVYNEQFF.

This clone was picked up a small number of times. This chain joins TRBV19 and TRBJ2-2; no definite D call. Germline loops: CDR1 LNHDA, CDR2 SQIVND (reference sequence). The CDR3 runs to 13 residues. The V end was cut by 9 bases, the J end by 4 bases, with 12 bases between. The CDR3 sequence: CASHLGITGELFF. Written as DNA, the CDR3 is TGTGCCAGCCACCTAGGAATCACCGGGGAGCTGTTTTTT.

The rearrangement uses TRBV25-1 and TRBJ2-1, with D possibly being TRBD2 (6 bases). Trimming cost V 3 bases and J 7 bases, with 16 bases left between them. Germline values: CDR1 MGHDK, CDR2 SYGVNS. The CDR3 loop spans 15 amino acids. The CDR3 sequence: CASSDVGGWANEQFF. DNA for the CDR3: TGTGCCAGCAGTGATGTGGGGGGATGGGCAAATGAGCAGTTCTTC.

The chain recombines TRBV13 with TRBJ1-2; D is ambiguous. Germline CDR1 PRHDT, CDR2 FYEKMQ (reference sequence). Trimming took off 5 bases at V and 4 bases at J, with 11 bases between the two ends. The CDR3 is 13 amino acids. CDR3 coding DNA: TGTGCCAGCAGCCCGACAAGGGTCTATGGCTACACCTTC. Translation: CASSPTRVYGYTF.

V is TRBV28 and J is TRBJ2-7; no clear D. Germline V CDR1 and CDR2: MDHEN, SYDVKM. Trimming took off 6 bases at V and 2 bases at J, with 8 bases between the two ends. The CDR3 contains 12 residues. The CDR3 bases are TGTGCCAGCAGGCTTGGGACCTACGAGCAGTACTTC. This encodes CASRLGTYEQYF.

This chain connects TRBV6-5 to TRBJ2-6; D uncertain. V was trimmed by 5 bases and J by 2 bases, leaving 7 bases between them. Germline V CDR1 and CDR2: MNHEY, SVGAGI. CDR3 length equals 14 residues. CDR3 in DNA: TGTGCCAGCAGTCTAGGGACTGGGGCCAACGTCCTGACTTTC. Its translation: CASSLGTGANVLTF.

The chain couples TRBV7-2 to TRBJ2-7, with a weak D call TRBD1 (5 bases). The CDR3 totals 15 residues. V gave up 1 base and J gave up 2 bases, with 12 bases separating them. Germline CDR1 and CDR2: SGHTA and FQGNSA. CDR3 region: CASSLGAGSPYEQYF. In DNA, the CDR3 is TGTGCCAGCAGCTTAGGAGCAGGGTCGCCCTACGAGCAGTACTTC.

The gene calls are TRBV7-9 and TRBJ2-1; TRBD1 might be the D (5 bases). CDR3 length: 12 residues. CDR1 SEHNR and CDR2 FQNEAQ come from the germline V gene (reference sequence). Trimming removed 1 base at V and 10 bases at J, with 8 bases between. The CDR3 DNA sequence: TGTGCCAGCAGCTTAGGGGGCTTAGAGCAGTTCTTC. It yields the protein CASSLGGLEQFF.

The chain employs TRBV7-2 and TRBJ1-1; TRBD1 is a possible D gene (5 bases). Germline CDR1 SGHTA, CDR2 FQGNSA. This CDR3 has 17 amino acids. V lost 1 base, J lost 1 base, and 16 bases lay in between. CDR3 protein: CASSLGYIFGQNTEAFF. CDR3 bases: TGTGCCAGCAGCTTAGGGTACATTTTTGGACAGAACACTGAAGCTTTCTTT.

This chain uses TRBV14 with TRBJ1-2; D is possibly TRBD1 (5 bases). This CDR3 region has 16 residues. Germline-derived CDR1 and CDR2 are SGHDN and FVKESK. V dropped 1 base and J dropped 2 bases, with 14 bases sitting between them. CDR3 sequence: CASSQGRGRANYGYTF. The CDR3 bases are TGTGCCAGCAGCCAAGGCCGCGGCAGGGCCAACTATGGCTACACCTTC.

The CDR3 bases are TGTGCCAGCAGTTCCCACTCGTCTCAGCCCCAGCATTTT. It specifies CASSSHSSQPQHF. The chain links TRBV6-5 to TRBJ1-5; D ambiguous. Germline lookup yields CDR1 MNHEY and CDR2 SVGAGI. V was clipped by 4 bases and J by 6 bases, with 10 bases between them. The CDR3 runs 13 residues.

This chain joins TRBV13 and TRBJ2-3, with TRBD2 matching over 11 bases. The CDR3 is made up of 19 amino acids. Germline V gene lookup returns CDR1 PRHDT and CDR2 FYEKMQ (reference sequence). V lost 3 bases, J lost 6 bases, and 17 bases stayed unmatched. The CDR3 coding sequence is TGTGCCAGCAGCTTCCGGGACACGGCACTAGCGGGAGAAGGTGATACGCAGTATTTT. This translates into CASSFRDTALAGEGDTQYF.

V gene TRBV13 combines with J gene TRBJ2-7; 11 positions match TRBD1. This CDR3 has 15 amino acids. The germline V gene has CDR1 PRHDT and CDR2 FYEKMQ (reference sequence). Losses at the gene ends were 4 bases for V and 4 bases for J; bases not matched to a gene: 6. The CDR3 loop is CASSSSGTGGYEQYF. CDR3 bases: TGTGCCAGCAGCTCCTCAGGGACAGGGGGTTACGAGCAGTACTTC.

V is TRBV4-2 and J is TRBJ2-7; TRBD1 matches at 10 bases. Germline V gene sequence: CDR1 LGHNA, CDR2 YNFKEQ. CDR3 length: 16 amino acids. V was pared by 4 bases and J by 2 bases, with 8 bases of the junction left unmatched. As DNA, the CDR3 is TGTGCCAGCAGCCCCGGGGGACAGGGGTTTCCCTACGAGCAGTACTTC. Encoded protein: CASSPGGQGFPYEQYF.

The chain recombines TRBV4-3 with TRBJ2-1, with 9 bases aligning to TRBD2. V gave up 0 bases and J gave up 4 bases; unmatched junction bases: 1. Germline loops: CDR1 LGHNA, CDR2 YSLEER. CDR3 length equals 15 residues. The CDR3 region is CASSQDSGSYNEQFF. CDR3 DNA: TGCGCCAGCAGCCAAGATAGCGGGAGTTACAATGAGCAGTTCTTC.

The chain couples TRBV6-6 to TRBJ2-1; D is unresolved. The germline V gene has CDR1 MNHNY and CDR2 SVGAGI (reference sequence). The CDR3 consists of 14 residues. The V end was cut by 7 bases, the J end by 8 bases, with 18 bases between. CDR3 coding DNA: TGTGCCAGCACCGCCGGCACTAAAAGCTATGAGCAGTTCTTC. This encodes CASTAGTKSYEQFF.